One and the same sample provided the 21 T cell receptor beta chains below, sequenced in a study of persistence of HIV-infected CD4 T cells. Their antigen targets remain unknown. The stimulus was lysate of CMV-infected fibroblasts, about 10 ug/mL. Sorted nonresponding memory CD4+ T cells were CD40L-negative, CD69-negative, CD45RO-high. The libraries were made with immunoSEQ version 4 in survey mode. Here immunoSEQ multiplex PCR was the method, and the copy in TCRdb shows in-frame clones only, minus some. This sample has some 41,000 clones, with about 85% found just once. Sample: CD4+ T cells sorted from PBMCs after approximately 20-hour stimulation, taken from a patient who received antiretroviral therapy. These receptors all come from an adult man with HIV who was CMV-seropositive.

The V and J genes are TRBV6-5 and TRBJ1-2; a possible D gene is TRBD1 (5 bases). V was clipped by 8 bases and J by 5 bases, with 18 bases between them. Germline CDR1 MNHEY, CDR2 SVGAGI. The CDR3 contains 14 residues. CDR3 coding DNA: TGTGCCAGCTTTCAGACCGGGGGTCTATATGGCTACACCTTC. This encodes CASFQTGGLYGYTF.

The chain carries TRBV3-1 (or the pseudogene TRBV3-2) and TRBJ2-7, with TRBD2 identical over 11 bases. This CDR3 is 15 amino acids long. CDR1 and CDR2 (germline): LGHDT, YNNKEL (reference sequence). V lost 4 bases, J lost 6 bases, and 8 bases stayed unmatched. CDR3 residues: CASSPSGGFGGEQYF. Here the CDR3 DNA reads TGTGCCAGCAGCCCTAGCGGGGGGTTTGGGGGCGAGCAGTACTTC.

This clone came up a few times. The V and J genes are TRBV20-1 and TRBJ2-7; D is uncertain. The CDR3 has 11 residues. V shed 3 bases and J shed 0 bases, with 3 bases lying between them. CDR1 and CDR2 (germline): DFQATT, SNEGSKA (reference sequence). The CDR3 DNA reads TGCAGTGCTAGGAGCTCCTACGAGCAGTACTTC. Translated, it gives CSARSSYEQYF.

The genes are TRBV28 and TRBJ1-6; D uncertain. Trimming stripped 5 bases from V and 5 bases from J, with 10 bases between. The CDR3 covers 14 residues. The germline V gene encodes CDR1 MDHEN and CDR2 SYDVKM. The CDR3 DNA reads TGTGCCAGCAGTGACCGGCTAAATAATTCACCCCTCCACTTT. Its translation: CASSDRLNNSPLHF.

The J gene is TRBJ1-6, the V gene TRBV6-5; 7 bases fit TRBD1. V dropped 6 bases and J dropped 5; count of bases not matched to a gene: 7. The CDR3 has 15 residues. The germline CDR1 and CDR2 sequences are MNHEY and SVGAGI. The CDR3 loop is CASSDRVLNNSPLHF. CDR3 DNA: TGTGCCAGCAGCGACAGGGTCCTGAATAATTCACCCCTCCACTTT.

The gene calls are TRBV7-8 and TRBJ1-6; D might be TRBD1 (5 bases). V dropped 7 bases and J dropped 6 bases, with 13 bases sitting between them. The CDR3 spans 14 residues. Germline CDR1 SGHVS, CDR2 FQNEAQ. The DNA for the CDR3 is TGTGCCAGCACCGTAGACAGACCTAATTCACCCCTCCACTTT. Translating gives CASTVDRPNSPLHF.

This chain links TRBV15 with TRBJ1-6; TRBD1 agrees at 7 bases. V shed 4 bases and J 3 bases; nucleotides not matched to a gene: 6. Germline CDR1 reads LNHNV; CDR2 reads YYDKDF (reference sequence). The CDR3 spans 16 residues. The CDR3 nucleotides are TGTGCCACCAGCACAGACAGGGTTGGCTATAATTCACCCCTCCACTTT. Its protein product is CATSTDRVGYNSPLHF.

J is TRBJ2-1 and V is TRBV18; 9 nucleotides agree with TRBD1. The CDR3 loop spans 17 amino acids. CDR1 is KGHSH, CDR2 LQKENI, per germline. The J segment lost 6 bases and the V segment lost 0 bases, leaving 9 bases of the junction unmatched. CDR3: CASSPPVVGTGFNEQFF. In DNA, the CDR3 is TGTGCCAGCTCACCACCGGTGGTGGGGACAGGGTTCAATGAGCAGTTCTTC.

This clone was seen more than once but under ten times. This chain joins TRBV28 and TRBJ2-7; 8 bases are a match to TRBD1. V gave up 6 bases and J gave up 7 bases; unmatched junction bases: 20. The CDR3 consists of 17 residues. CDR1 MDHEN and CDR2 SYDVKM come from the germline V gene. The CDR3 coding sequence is TGTGCCAGCAGGGGAAATTACGGGACAGGAGACCCCCTGGAGCAGTACTTC. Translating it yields CASRGNYGTGDPLEQYF.

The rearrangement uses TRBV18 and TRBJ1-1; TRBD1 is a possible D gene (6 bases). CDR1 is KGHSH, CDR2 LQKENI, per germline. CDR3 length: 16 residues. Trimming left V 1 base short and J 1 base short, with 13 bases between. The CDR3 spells CASSPRGGLKNTEAFF. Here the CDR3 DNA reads TGTGCCAGCTCACCACGGGGGGGCCTGAAGAACACTGAAGCTTTCTTT. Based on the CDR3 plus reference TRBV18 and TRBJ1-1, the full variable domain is NAGVMQNPRHLVRRRGQEARLRCSPMKGHSHVYWYRQLPEEGLKFMVYLQKENIIDESGMPKERFSAEFPKEGPSILRIQQVVRGDSAAYFCASSPRGGLKNTEAFFGQGTRLTVV.

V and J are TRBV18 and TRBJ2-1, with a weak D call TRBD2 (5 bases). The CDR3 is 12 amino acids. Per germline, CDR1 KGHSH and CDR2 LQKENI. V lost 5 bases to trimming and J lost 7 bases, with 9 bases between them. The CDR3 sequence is CASSAGLNEQFF. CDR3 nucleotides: TGTGCCAGCTCAGCGGGTCTAAATGAGCAGTTCTTC.

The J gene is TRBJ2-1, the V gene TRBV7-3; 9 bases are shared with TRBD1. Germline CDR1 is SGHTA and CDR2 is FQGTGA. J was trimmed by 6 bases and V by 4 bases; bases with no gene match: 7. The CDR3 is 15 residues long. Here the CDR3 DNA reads TGTGCCAGCAGCTCACAGGGGGCGCGGGGCAATGAGCAGTTCTTC. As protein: CASSSQGARGNEQFF.

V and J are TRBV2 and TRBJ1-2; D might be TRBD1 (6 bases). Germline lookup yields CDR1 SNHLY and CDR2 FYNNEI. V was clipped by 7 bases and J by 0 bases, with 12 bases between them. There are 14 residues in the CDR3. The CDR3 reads CASTLQGSNYGYTF. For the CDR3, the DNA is TGTGCCAGCACCCTACAGGGTTCTAACTATGGCTACACCTTC.

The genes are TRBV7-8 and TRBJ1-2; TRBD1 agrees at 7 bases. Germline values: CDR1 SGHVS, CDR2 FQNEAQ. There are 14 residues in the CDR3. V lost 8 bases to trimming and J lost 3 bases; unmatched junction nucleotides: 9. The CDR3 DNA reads TGTGCCAGCTCCTTGTCAGGGACAGACTATGGCTACACCTTC. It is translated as CASSLSGTDYGYTF.

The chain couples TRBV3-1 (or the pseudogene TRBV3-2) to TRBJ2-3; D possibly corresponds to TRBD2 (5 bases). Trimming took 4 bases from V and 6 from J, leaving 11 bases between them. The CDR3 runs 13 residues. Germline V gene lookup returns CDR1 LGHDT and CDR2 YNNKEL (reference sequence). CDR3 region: CASSPNEGDTQYF. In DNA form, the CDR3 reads TGTGCCAGCAGCCCGAACGAGGGCGATACGCAGTATTTT.

The chain's CDR3 is CASSERRAGGNQPQHF. CDR3 bases: TGTGCCAGCAGTGAACGTCGGGCAGGCGGCAATCAGCCCCAGCATTTT. The chain uses TRBV6-1 and TRBJ1-5, with no clear D. V lost 2 bases, J lost 2 bases, and 13 bases lay in between. The CDR3 is 16 residues long. The V gene's germline CDR1 is MNHNS and CDR2 SASEGT.

CDR3: CASSQDATLRAFF. The CDR3 nucleotides read TGCGCCAGCAGCCAAGATGCTACCCTGCGTGCTTTCTTT. The V call is TRBV4-1, the J call TRBJ1-1; D remains unclear. Trimming removed 0 bases at V and 11 bases at J, with 13 bases between. The CDR3 spans 13 residues. The germline V gene encodes CDR1 MGHRA and CDR2 YSYEKL.

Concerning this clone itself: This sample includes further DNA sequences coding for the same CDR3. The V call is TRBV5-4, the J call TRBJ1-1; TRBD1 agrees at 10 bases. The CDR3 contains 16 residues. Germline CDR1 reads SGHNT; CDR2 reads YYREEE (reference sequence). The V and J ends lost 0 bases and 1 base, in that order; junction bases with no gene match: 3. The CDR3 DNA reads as TGTGCCAGCAGCTTGGGACAGGGGGCGCGGAACACTGAAGCTTTCTTT. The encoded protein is CASSLGQGARNTEAFF.

CDR3 amino acids: CASSPAGNTGELFF. The CDR3 DNA reads TGTGCCAGCAGTCCCGCCGGGAACACCGGGGAGCTGTTTTTT. The V gene is TRBV5-8, the J gene TRBJ2-2; D is ambiguous. The CDR3 has 14 residues. The V end was cut by 5 bases, the J end by 1 base, with 9 bases between. Per the germline V gene, CDR1 is SGHTS and CDR2 is YDEGEE.

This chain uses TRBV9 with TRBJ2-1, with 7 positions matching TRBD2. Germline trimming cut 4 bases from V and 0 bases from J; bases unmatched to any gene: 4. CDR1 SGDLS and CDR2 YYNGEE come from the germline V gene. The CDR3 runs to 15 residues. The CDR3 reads CASSPSGTSYNEQFF. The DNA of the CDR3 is TGTGCCAGCAGCCCCAGCGGGACCTCCTACAATGAGCAGTTCTTC.

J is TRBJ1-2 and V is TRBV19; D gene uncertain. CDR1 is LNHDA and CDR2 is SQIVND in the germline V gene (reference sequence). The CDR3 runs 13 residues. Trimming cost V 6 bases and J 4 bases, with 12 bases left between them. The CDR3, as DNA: TGTGCCAGTAGGCCCGCGGGCCGCTATGGCTACACCTTC. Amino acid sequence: CASRPAGRYGYTF.